A selection of T cell receptor beta chains follows, all from one sample in a study of blood T cell dynamics during melanoma immunotherapy. Profiling relied on immunoSEQ multiplex PCR, and the TCRdb table lists in-frame clones only, not all of them. The sample holds some 11,000 clones, 80% seen once. Here the sequenced sample was blood, taken from a patient treated with checkpoint blockade. These receptors all stem from a human donor with melanoma. Both conserved end residues are part of each CDR3. The D gene is left open where the match is weak. Size values are once, few and many counts, or a class for expanded clones, and some rows have none.

v_gene	d_gene	j_gene	abundance	CDR3aa	CDR3nt
TRBV9	NA	TRBJ2-2	NA	CASSVDWSSPTGELFF	TGTGCCAGCAGCGTAGACTGGAGCAGCCCCACCGGGGAGCTGTTTTTT
TRBV5-1	TRBD1	TRBJ2-2	few	CASSSGQGSTGELFF	TGCGCCAGCAGCTCGGGACAGGGAAGCACCGGGGAGCTGTTTTTT
TRBV28	NA	TRBJ1-1	NA	CASSLETGNTEAFF	TGTGCCAGCAGTTTAGAGACAGGAAACACTGAAGCTTTCTTT
TRBV7-2	NA	TRBJ2-5	NA	CASTVRQGGETQYF	TGTGCCAGCACCGTCAGACAGGGAGGAGAGACCCAGTACTTC
TRBV30	NA	TRBJ2-1	NA	CAWSVGGRNEQFF	TGTGCCTGGAGTGTGGGGGGGCGGAATGAGCAGTTCTTC
TRBV10-3	TRBD1	TRBJ1-2	NA	CAISEEGAGGHYGYTF	TGTGCCATCAGTGAGGAAGGGGCAGGGGGCCACTATGGCTACACCTTC
TRBV6-1	NA	TRBJ1-5	NA	CASSGLKVSNQPQHF	TGTGCCAGCAGTGGTTTAAAGGTTAGCAATCAGCCCCAGCATTTT
TRBV19	NA	TRBJ1-5	once	CASTSSPGQDNQPQHF	TGTGCCAGTACCTCTTCCCCTGGGCAGGACAATCAGCCCCAGCATTTT
TRBV11-2	TRBD1	TRBJ1-1	few	CASTRQGKAEAFF	TGTGCCAGCACTCGACAGGGTAAGGCTGAAGCTTTCTTT
TRBV5-1	NA	TRBJ2-6	NA	CASSEGFSGANVLTF	TGCGCCAGCAGCGAGGGATTTTCTGGGGCCAACGTCCTGACTTTC
TRBV6-1	TRBD2	TRBJ2-5	NA	CASSEDGGLAGTETQYF	TGTGCCAGCAGTGAAGACGGAGGGTTAGCGGGAACAGAGACCCAGTACTTC
TRBV21-1	NA	TRBJ2-7	NA	CASALEGTGTNEQYF	TGTGCCAGCGCTCTAGAGGGGACAGGGACCAACGAGCAGTACTTC
TRBV11-2	NA	TRBJ2-1	NA	CASSSLANYNEQFF	TGTGCCAGCAGTAGTCTAGCGAACTACAATGAGCAGTTCTTC
TRBV6-5	TRBD2	TRBJ2-5	NA	CASSYSAGAQETQYF	TGTGCCAGCAGTTACTCAGCGGGGGCACAAGAGACCCAGTACTTC
TRBV5-1	TRBD1	TRBJ2-7	NA	CASSSGDRDNEQYF	TGCGCCAGCAGCTCAGGGGACAGGGATAACGAGCAGTACTTC
TRBV11-2	TRBD2	TRBJ2-7	NA	CASSPRTSGIYEQYF	TGTGCCAGCAGCCCTAGGACTAGCGGGATCTACGAGCAGTACTTC
TRBV7-2	TRBD1	TRBJ2-3	NA	CASSLTGTHTDTQYF	TGTGCCAGCAGCTTGACAGGGACCCACACAGATACGCAGTATTTT
TRBV5-6	NA	TRBJ1-2	NA	CASSLQGSYGYTF	TGTGCCAGCAGCTTACAAGGTAGCTATGGCTACACCTTC
TRBV2	NA	TRBJ2-7	NA	CASRGGTYEQYF	TGTGCCAGCAGGGGCGGGACCTACGAGCAGTACTTC
TRBV7-9	TRBD1	TRBJ2-6	NA	CASSPGTGRSGANVLTF	TGTGCCAGCAGTCCCGGGACAGGGCGCTCTGGGGCCAACGTCCTGACTTTC
TRBV29-1	TRBD2	TRBJ2-7	NA	CSVRLPGGSYEQYF	TGCAGCGTTAGATTGCCGGGAGGGTCCTACGAGCAGTACTTC
TRBV4-1	NA	TRBJ2-7	NA	CASSPGRGAYKQYF	TGCGCCAGCAGCCCGGGACGGGGAGCCTACAAGCAGTACTTC
TRBV6-1	TRBD1	TRBJ1-5	few	CASSEHRGRRGGQPQHF	TGTGCCAGCAGTGAACACAGGGGGCGGAGGGGTGGCCAGCCCCAGCATTTT
TRBV6-5	NA	TRBJ1-5	NA	CASRGGVSNQPQHF	TGTGCCAGCAGGGGGGGCGTTAGCAATCAGCCCCAGCATTTT
TRBV5-5	NA	TRBJ2-5	NA	CASRPSGGETQYF	TGTGCCAGCAGGCCCTCCGGGGGCGAGACCCAGTACTTC
TRBV6-5	TRBD2	TRBJ2-5	NA	CASSIRGGGETQYF	TGTGCCAGCAGTATCCGGGGGGGAGGGGAGACCCAGTACTTC
TRBV19	TRBD2	TRBJ2-2	NA	CATKRDGRRNTGELFF	TGTGCCACCAAAAGGGACGGGAGGAGGAACACCGGGGAGCTGTTTTTT
TRBV6-5	TRBD1	TRBJ1-2	once	CASSPGTGYGYTF	TGTGCCAGCAGTCCCGGGACAGGATATGGCTACACCTTC
TRBV6-4	TRBD2	TRBJ2-3	NA	CASSGLAGGSTDTQYF	TGTGCCAGCAGTGGATTAGCGGGAGGGAGCACAGATACGCAGTATTTT
TRBV28	NA	TRBJ2-1	NA	CASTLYNEQFF	TGTGCCAGCACACTATACAATGAGCAGTTCTTC
TRBV4-2	TRBD1	TRBJ1-1	NA	CASSRTETGMGEAFF	TGTGCCAGCAGCCGAACCGAGACAGGGATGGGTGAAGCTTTCTTT
TRBV5-6	NA	TRBJ2-1	NA	CASSSSGEVAFF	TGTGCCAGCAGCTCCTCAGGAGAAGTTGCATTCTTC
TRBV7-9	NA	TRBJ1-1	few	CASSSTENTEAFF	TGTGCCAGCAGCTCGACAGAGAACACTGAAGCTTTCTTT
TRBV2	NA	TRBJ1-1	once	CASSEWNTEAFF	TGTGCCAGCAGTGAGTGGAACACTGAAGCTTTCTTT
TRBV7-2	NA	TRBJ1-3	NA	CASSSNPSSGNTIYF	TGTGCCAGCAGCTCAAACCCCTCCTCTGGAAACACCATATATTTT
TRBV5-6	NA	TRBJ2-2	NA	CASSLADRIGELFF	TGTGCCAGCAGCTTGGCGGACAGAATCGGGGAGCTGTTTTTT
TRBV4-1	NA	TRBJ1-6	NA	CASSQDLGFKSPLHF	TGCGCCAGCAGCCAAGATCTGGGGTTTAAATCACCCCTCCACTTT
TRBV27	NA	TRBJ1-2	NA	CASSFVGRTGYGYTF	TGTGCCAGCAGTTTCGTGGGGAGAACCGGCTATGGCTACACCTTC
TRBV7-6	NA	TRBJ2-2	NA	CASSVTTSNTGELFF	TGTGCCAGCAGCGTGACTACTTCGAACACCGGGGAGCTGTTTTTT
TRBV6-1	NA	TRBJ1-2	once	CASSRQAINYGYTF	TGTGCCAGCAGCCGACAGGCGATTAACTATGGCTACACCTTC
TRBV6-6	NA	TRBJ2-5	NA	CASSFSNVQETQYF	TGTGCCAGCAGTTTCTCGAATGTCCAAGAGACCCAGTACTTC
TRBV5-5	NA	TRBJ1-1	NA	CASSLLPTENTEAFF	TGTGCCAGCAGCCTACTACCGACAGAGAACACTGAAGCTTTCTTT
TRBV28	NA	TRBJ2-5	NA	CAHARQGGKETQYF	TGTGCTCACGCGAGGCAGGGGGGTAAAGAGACCCAGTACTTC
TRBV2	TRBD1	TRBJ2-7	NA	CASSERGRTYEQYF	TGTGCCAGCAGTGAAAGGGGGCGGACCTACGAGCAGTACTTC